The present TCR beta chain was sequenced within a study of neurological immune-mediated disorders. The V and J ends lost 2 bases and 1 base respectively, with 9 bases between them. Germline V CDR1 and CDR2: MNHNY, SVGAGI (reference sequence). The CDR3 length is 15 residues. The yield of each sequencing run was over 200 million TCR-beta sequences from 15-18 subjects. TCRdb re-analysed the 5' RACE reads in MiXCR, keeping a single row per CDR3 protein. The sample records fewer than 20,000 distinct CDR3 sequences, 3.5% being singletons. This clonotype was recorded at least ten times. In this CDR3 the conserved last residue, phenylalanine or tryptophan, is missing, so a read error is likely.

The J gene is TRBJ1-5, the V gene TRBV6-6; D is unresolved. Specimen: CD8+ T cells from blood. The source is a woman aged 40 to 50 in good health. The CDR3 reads CASSYLDGSNQPQHI. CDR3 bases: TGTGCCAGCAGTTACCTGGACGGGAGCAATCAGCCCCAGCATATT.